The 16 T cell receptor beta chains below all came from one sample that was sequenced in a study of shared clonotypes between healthy human individuals. TCRdb keeps only in-frame clones here, not all; method: immunoSEQ multiplex PCR. The sample yields about 2 million clones, approximately 94% seen once. Naivety among CD8 cells was defined by CD45RO negativity and positive CCR7 selection, thereby excluding terminally differentiated effector memory CD45RA+ cells. Source material: naive CD8+ T cells sorted from blood. The receptors stem from a man younger than 35 in good health.

This chain connects TRBV27 to TRBJ2-7, with 12 bases lining up with TRBD1. The CDR3 spans 15 residues. Germline CDR1 MNHEY, CDR2 SMNVEV (reference sequence). The J segment lost 4 bases and the V segment lost 8 bases, leaving 9 bases of the junction unmatched. CDR3 amino acids: CASSSGQGAVYEQYF. CDR3 DNA sequence: TGTGCCAGCTCCTCGGGACAGGGGGCTGTGTACGAGCAGTACTTC.

Notes on this clone: This CDR3 is also generated by other DNA sequences in the sample. This chain joins TRBV6-1 and TRBJ2-2; D not resolved. The CDR3 is 11 residues long. CDR1 and CDR2 from the germline V gene are MNHNS and SASEGT. Trimming removed 3 bases from V and 8 bases from J, with 4 bases in between. The DNA of the CDR3 is TGTGCCAGCAGTGACGCAGGGGAGCTGTTTTTT. Protein: CASSDAGELFF.

This chain joins TRBV27 and TRBJ2-7, with D unclear. The CDR3 is made up of 14 amino acids. The V end lost 4 bases, the J end lost 2 bases, and 12 bases lay between the germline ends. CDR1 and CDR2 from the germline V gene are MNHEY and SMNVEV (reference sequence). The CDR3 spells CASSWSSTPYEQYF. The CDR3 DNA follows: TGTGCCAGCAGTTGGAGTTCCACGCCCTACGAGCAGTACTTC.

The chain employs TRBV6-1 and TRBJ2-7; 7 nucleotides line up with TRBD1. The CDR3 runs to 14 residues. Per germline, CDR1 MNHNS and CDR2 SASEGT. Trimming removed 4 bases from V and 4 bases from J; junction bases left unmatched: 7. The CDR3 sequence is CASSVGRGLYEQYF. The DNA for the CDR3 is TGTGCCAGCAGTGTTGGCAGGGGGTTATACGAGCAGTACTTC.

The rearrangement joins TRBV7-8 to TRBJ2-7; a possible D gene is TRBD1 (6 bases). The CDR3 runs 14 residues. Trimming removed 2 bases at V and 3 bases at J, with 11 bases between. Per the germline V gene, CDR1 is SGHVS and CDR2 is FQNEAQ. DNA for the CDR3: TGTGCCAGCAGCTTACGGGACACATACTACGAGCAGTACTTC. Translated: CASSLRDTYYEQYF.

This clone was seen more than once but under ten times. The gene calls are TRBV15 and TRBJ2-7; TRBD1 might be the D (6 bases). The CDR3 runs 15 residues. Germline V gene data show CDR1 as LNHNV and CDR2 as YYDKDF (reference sequence). The germline V and J ends were trimmed by 3 bases and 2 bases, with 14 bases remaining between them. The CDR3 DNA is TGTGCCACCAGCAGCCACAGGGTGCAGGCCTACGAGCAGTACTTC. As protein: CATSSHRVQAYEQYF.

The V and J genes are TRBV5-1 and TRBJ2-3; D is unclear. V was pared by 4 bases and J by 3 bases, with 3 bases between. Per the germline V gene, CDR1 is SGHRS and CDR2 is YFSETQ. This CDR3 spans 11 amino acids. The CDR3: CASSRTDTQYF. In DNA, the CDR3 is TGCGCCAGCAGCAGGACAGATACGCAGTATTTT.

The V gene is TRBV7-2, the J gene TRBJ2-7; D tentatively fits TRBD1 or TRBD2 (5 bases each). The CDR3 has 17 amino acids. V shed 8 bases and J shed 4 bases, with 27 bases lying between them. Germline V gene sequence: CDR1 SGHTA, CDR2 FQGNSA. CDR3 bases: TGTGCCAGCCTCCCCGCGAGGGGCTCCGGGAAAGAATACGAGCAGTACTTC. Protein sequence: CASLPARGSGKEYEQYF.

This chain links TRBV4-1 with TRBJ1-5; D not resolved. The germline V and J ends were trimmed by 3 bases and 8 bases, with 14 bases remaining between them. Germline CDR1 MGHRA, CDR2 YSYEKL. This CDR3 is 14 amino acids long. CDR3 DNA: TGCGCCAGCAGCCATACTTCACAAGCCGAGCCCCAGCATTTT. Protein sequence: CASSHTSQAEPQHF.

The rearrangement links TRBV5-1 to TRBJ2-1; no definite D call. Trimming cost V 0 bases and J 8 bases, with 6 bases left between them. The CDR3 length is 12 residues. In germline, CDR1 is SGHRS, CDR2 YFSETQ. This CDR3 is CASSLVAYEQFF. CDR3 sequence (DNA): TGCGCCAGCAGCTTGGTAGCCTATGAGCAGTTCTTC. Variable domain in full (rest from reference TRBV5-1 and TRBJ2-1): KAGVTQTPRYLIKTRGQQVTLSCSPISGHRSVSWYQQTPGQGLQFLFEYFSETQRNKGNFPGRFSGRQFSNSRSEMNVSTLELGDSALYLCASSLVAYEQFFGPGTRLTVL.

The chain links TRBV27 to TRBJ2-2, with TRBD2 matching over 12 bases. Germline lookup yields CDR1 MNHEY and CDR2 SMNVEV (reference sequence). This CDR3 is 16 amino acids long. J gave up 4 bases and V 6 bases, and 6 bases lay outside the gene matches. The DNA of the CDR3 is TGTGCCAGCAGCCGAGGGACTAGCGGGTTCACCGGGGAGCTGTTTTTT. Translation gives CASSRGTSGFTGELFF.

The V call is TRBV14, the J call TRBJ2-1; perhaps TRBD1 as D (6 bases). V was cut by 4 bases and J by 5 bases, with 21 bases left in between. The CDR3 contains 17 residues. From germline, CDR1 is SGHDN and CDR2 FVKESK. CDR3 amino acids: CASSPKGFRTAHNEQFF. CDR3 coding DNA: TGTGCCAGCAGCCCCAAGGGATTTAGGACAGCCCACAATGAGCAGTTCTTC.

Concerning this clone: Other DNA sequences in this sample translate to the same CDR3. The chain employs TRBV2 and TRBJ2-7, with D maybe TRBD2 (6 bases). Trimming removed 0 bases from V and 3 bases from J, with 9 bases in between. CDR1 is SNHLY and CDR2 is FYNNEI in the germline V gene. There are 14 residues in the CDR3. The CDR3 sequence is CASSEAGGIYEQYF. The CDR3 DNA reads TGTGCCAGCAGTGAAGCGGGAGGAATCTACGAGCAGTACTTC.

Note on this clone: The junction departs from germline at one end; a sequencing error may be responsible. The rearrangement joins TRBV4-1 to TRBJ1-2, with unresolved D. The CDR3 extends over 16 amino acids. The germline CDR1 and CDR2 sequences are MGHRA and YSYEKL. The CDR3 sequence: CASSPHPEGINDGYTF. The CDR3 DNA reads TGCGCCAGCAGCCCGCACCCGGAGGGTATTAACGATGGCTACACCTTC.

V gene TRBV5-1 combines with J gene TRBJ2-1; 7 nucleotides line up with TRBD2. Germline CDR1 SGHRS, CDR2 YFSETQ. Unmatched junction bases numbered 5, after V lost 4 bases and J lost 7 bases. The CDR3 has 13 amino acids. This chain's CDR3 is CASSHMGGNEQFF. The CDR3, as DNA: TGCGCCAGCAGCCATATGGGAGGGAATGAGCAGTTCTTC.

This chain uses TRBV30 with TRBJ2-7; no clear D. With 0 bases removed from V and 2 bases from J, the gap between germline ends came to 8 bases. The CDR3 has 13 amino acids. Germline loops: CDR1 GTSNPN, CDR2 SVGIG (reference sequence). For the CDR3, the DNA is TGTGCCTGGAGTGTAATGGCCACCTACGAGCAGTACTTC. Translation gives CAWSVMATYEQYF.